The 31 T cell receptor beta chains presented below share a single source sample, sequenced in a study of vaccination and CD4 T cells after COVID-19. The Oncomine TCR Beta short-read assay was what sequenced the DNA obtained from cultured CD4+ T cells. TCRdb reanalysed the PCR reads using MiXCR and keeps one entry per CDR3 protein. The sample yields some 14,000 distinct CDR3 sequences, around 50% seen once. Treatment meaning: roughly nine-day PBMC culture with coronavirus spike peptide pools or control peptides (ViraFEST assay). Their target antigens are unknown. The specimen comprised CD4+ T cells from blood, cultured in vitro, sampled before SARS-CoV-2 vaccination. The receptors here all came from a human donor who had recovered from COVID-19.

This chain uses TRBV27 with TRBJ1-1, with 7 bases identical to TRBD1. Germline CDR1 MNHEY, CDR2 SMNVEV (reference sequence). With 9 bases clipped from V and 1 base from J, the junction kept 11 bases outside the gene matches. CDR3 length: 15 amino acids. CDR3 protein: CASRTTGAPNTEAFF. CDR3 nucleotides: TGTGCCAGTCGGACTACAGGGGCGCCGAACACTGAAGCTTTCTTT.

The genes are TRBV28 and TRBJ1-5; a possible D gene is TRBD1 (5 bases). Trimming took off 2 bases at V and 7 bases at J, with 9 bases between the two ends. CDR3 length equals 13 residues. The germline V gene encodes CDR1 MDHEN and CDR2 SYDVKM. DNA for the CDR3: TGTGCCAGCAGTTTAGGGGGGAGCCAGCCCCAGCATTTT. This encodes CASSLGGSQPQHF.

A few counts support this clonotype. The V call is TRBV4-1, the J call TRBJ1-6, with D perhaps matching TRBD1 (5 bases). CDR3 length: 17 amino acids. Germline V gives CDR1 MGHRA, CDR2 YSYEKL. V was cut by 0 bases and J by 0 bases, with 9 bases left in between. The CDR3 here is CASSQDRGSSYNSPLHF. The CDR3 nucleotides read TGCGCCAGCAGCCAAGATCGGGGCAGCTCCTATAATTCACCCCTCCACTTT.

V usage is TRBV5-1 and J usage is TRBJ1-2; 7 positions match TRBD1. This CDR3 contains 15 residues. J was trimmed by 4 bases and V by 4 bases; bases with no gene match: 10. Germline V gene lookup returns CDR1 SGHRS and CDR2 YFSETQ. The CDR3 bases are TGCGCCAGCAGCATGGAAAGGGGGCAGGGCTATGGCTACACCTTC. It codes for CASSMERGQGYGYTF.

This clonotype has a handful of counts. The chain carries TRBV19 and TRBJ2-2; D gene ambiguous. Deletions cut 11 bases from V and 8 bases from J, with 12 bases between. From germline, CDR1 is LNHDA and CDR2 SQIVND (reference sequence). The CDR3 is made up of 11 amino acids. The CDR3 protein is CALHPVGELFF. CDR3 DNA sequence: TGTGCCCTTCATCCGGTGGGGGAGCTGTTTTTT.

V gene TRBV20-1 combines with J gene TRBJ2-3; no definite D call. This CDR3 has 15 amino acids. V lost 4 bases to trimming and J lost 1 base, with 15 bases between them. Germline CDR1 is DFQATT and CDR2 is SNEGSKA (reference sequence). The CDR3: CSATGPPSGTDTQYF. The CDR3 DNA reads TGCAGTGCTACGGGTCCCCCTTCTGGCACAGATACGCAGTATTTT.

The gene calls are TRBV5-4 and TRBJ1-2; the match to TRBD1 covers 7 bases. This CDR3 contains 13 residues. CDR1 and CDR2 from the germline V gene are SGHNT and YYREEE (reference sequence). V trimming: 7 bases; J trimming: 5 bases; junction bases outside the gene matches: 8. DNA of the CDR3: TGTGCCAGCGCGGCAGGGGGGGGTTATGGCTACACCTTC. This codes for CASAAGGGYGYTF.

This chain uses TRBV7-2 with TRBJ1-2; D call uncertain. CDR3 length: 14 residues. CDR1 SGHTA and CDR2 FQGNSA come from the germline V gene. V was clipped by 5 bases and J by 5 bases, with 15 bases between them. The DNA for the CDR3 is TGTGCCAGCAGCGCACTATCGGGTCCATATGGCTACACCTTC. Its protein is CASSALSGPYGYTF.

The rearrangement links TRBV19 to TRBJ2-1; 10 nucleotides agree with TRBD1. J lost 8 bases, V lost 3 bases, and 7 bases had no gene match. CDR3 length: 15 residues. The germline gives CDR1 LNHDA, CDR2 SQIVND (reference sequence). The CDR3 DNA follows: TGTGCCAGTAGTATTCTAGGACAGGGGGAATATGAGCAGTTCTTC. It specifies CASSILGQGEYEQFF.

This clonotype was seen more than once but under ten times. V and J are TRBV20-1 and TRBJ2-7; 10 bases are a match to TRBD1. The germline V gene has CDR1 DFQATT and CDR2 SNEGSKA (reference sequence). The CDR3 extends over 17 amino acids. With 5 bases clipped from V and 3 bases from J, the junction kept 16 bases outside the gene matches. CDR3 DNA: TGCAGTGCTTCCCAGGGGGATTTCCGGGACAGGGGCTACGAGCAGTACTTC. This gives the protein CSASQGDFRDRGYEQYF.

This chain's CDR3 is CASSLRQAMSTEAFF. The CDR3 nucleotides read TGTGCCAGCAGTTTAAGGCAGGCTATGAGCACTGAAGCTTTCTTT. This chain connects TRBV28 to TRBJ1-1; D gene unclear. The V and J ends lost 2 bases and 4 bases respectively, with 14 bases between them. CDR3 size: 15 residues. Germline V gives CDR1 MDHEN, CDR2 SYDVKM.

The rearrangement uses TRBV6-4 and TRBJ1-1; no reliable D call. V gave up 4 bases and J gave up 0 bases, with 6 bases separating them. The length of the CDR3 is 13 residues. CDR1 and CDR2 (germline): MRHNA, SNTAGT. The CDR3: CASSAGMNTEAFF. CDR3 in DNA: TGTGCCAGCAGTGCCGGTATGAACACTGAAGCTTTCTTT.

By sample fraction, this clonotype is large. The V gene is TRBV20-1, the J gene TRBJ1-5; the D gene is possibly TRBD1 (5 bases). There are 12 residues in the CDR3. Trimming removed 2 bases from V and 6 bases from J, with 8 bases in between. The V gene's germline CDR1 is DFQATT and CDR2 SNEGSKA (reference sequence). CDR3 sequence: CSARQGTQPQHF. The CDR3 DNA sequence: TGCAGTGCTAGACAGGGTACTCAGCCCCAGCATTTT.

This clonotype was counted once. The genes are TRBV20-1 and TRBJ2-3; D might be TRBD1 (5 bases). V lost 3 bases to trimming and J lost 1 base, with 11 bases between them. The CDR3 sequence is 14 residues long. CDR1 and CDR2 (germline): DFQATT, SNEGSKA (reference sequence). CDR3 loop: CSARTDSRTDTQYF. CDR3 sequence (DNA): TGCAGTGCTAGGACAGACAGTCGCACAGATACGCAGTATTTT.

This clonotype was observed once. The rearrangement joins TRBV6-5 to TRBJ1-6; D is possibly TRBD1 (5 bases). The germline CDR1 and CDR2 sequences are MNHEY and SVGAGI. The CDR3 spans 16 residues. V lost 1 base and J lost 4, with 11 bases in between. The CDR3 here is CASSYFPGTYNSPLHF. Here the CDR3 DNA reads TGTGCCAGCAGTTACTTCCCAGGGACTTATAATTCACCCCTCCACTTT.

The chain carries TRBV27 and TRBJ2-1, with TRBD2 matching over 9 bases. With 7 bases clipped from V and 4 bases from J, the junction kept 11 bases outside the gene matches. This CDR3 contains 16 residues. CDR1 and CDR2 (germline): MNHEY, SMNVEV (reference sequence). CDR3 nucleotide sequence: TGTGCCAGCACCATGGCGGGAGGGCCAAGGTACAATGAGCAGTTCTTC. This translates into CASTMAGGPRYNEQFF.

The chain couples TRBV6-1 to TRBJ2-3; 8 nucleotides agree with TRBD1. Germline CDR1 MNHNS, CDR2 SASEGT. Losses at the gene ends were 3 bases for V and 4 bases for J; bases not matched to a gene: 6. The CDR3 runs 15 residues. CDR3 region: CASSDTGQGSDTQYF. For the CDR3, the DNA is TGTGCCAGCAGTGACACCGGACAGGGATCAGATACGCAGTATTTT.

This clonotype ranks as medium-sized. V gene TRBV6-1 combines with J gene TRBJ2-7; tentative D call: TRBD1 (5 bases). The CDR3 runs 14 residues. The V gene lost 5 bases and the J gene lost 0 bases, with 11 bases spanning the gap. Germline V lookup: CDR1 MNHNS, CDR2 SASEGT. The CDR3: CASSKTGPSYEQYF. The CDR3 DNA reads TGTGCCAGCAGTAAAACAGGACCCTCCTACGAGCAGTACTTC.

The rearrangement links TRBV20-1 to TRBJ1-1, with 7 bases lining up with TRBD1. Unmatched junction bases numbered 9, after V lost 5 bases and J lost 0 bases. The CDR3 has 15 residues. The germline CDR1 and CDR2 sequences are DFQATT and SNEGSKA (reference sequence). CDR3 DNA: TGCAGTGCTGCGGACAGGCGGGCGATGAACACTGAAGCTTTCTTT. Protein product: CSAADRRAMNTEAFF.

The chain couples TRBV20-1 to TRBJ1-5, with TRBD1 matching over 10 bases. The trim removed 3 bases at V and 6 bases at J, leaving 11 bases unmatched. The germline gives CDR1 DFQATT, CDR2 SNEGSKA (reference sequence). This CDR3 has 16 residues. CDR3 region: CSARNLRQGALQPQHF. Here the CDR3 DNA reads TGCAGTGCTAGGAATCTACGACAGGGGGCCCTTCAGCCCCAGCATTTT.

V gene TRBV10-2 combines with J gene TRBJ1-1; 9 bases are a match to TRBD1. Germline V gene lookup returns CDR1 WSHSY and CDR2 SAAADI. The CDR3 contains 17 residues. The junction had 9 bases not matched to a gene; V was cut back by 4 bases and J by 0 bases. CDR3 sequence: CASSGLQGAGVNTEAFF. CDR3 DNA: TGCGCCAGCAGTGGTCTACAGGGGGCGGGAGTGAACACTGAAGCTTTCTTT.

The rearrangement uses TRBV11-3 and TRBJ2-7; no reliable D call. Germline loops: CDR1 SGHNT, CDR2 YENEEA. The CDR3 runs 14 residues. The V end was cut by 2 bases, the J end by 0 bases, with 8 bases between. The CDR3: CASSLFQDSYEQYF. The CDR3 nucleotides read TGTGCCAGCAGCTTATTCCAGGACTCCTACGAGCAGTACTTC.

This chain's CDR3 is CASSLASRGNYGYTF. Written as DNA, the CDR3 is TGTGCCAGCAGCTTGGCGTCCAGGGGTAACTATGGCTACACCTTC. V usage is TRBV7-9 and J usage is TRBJ1-2, with D possibly matching TRBD1 (6 bases). Trimming pared 3 bases from V and 1 base from J, leaving 12 bases between. CDR1 is SEHNR and CDR2 is FQNEAQ in the germline V gene (reference sequence). The length of the CDR3 is 15 residues.

The V and J genes are TRBV12-3 or TRBV12-4 and TRBJ1-6; D gene unclear. The CDR3 loop spans 12 amino acids. V was cut by 8 bases and J by 10 bases, with 12 bases left in between. The CDR3 loop reads CASCGSGSPLHF. The CDR3, as DNA: TGTGCCAGCTGTGGGAGTGGCTCACCCCTCCACTTT.

The chain has TRBV20-1 and TRBJ1-5; 8 bases align to TRBD1. Germline V gene sequence: CDR1 DFQATT, CDR2 SNEGSKA (reference sequence). The ends lost 5 bases at V and 7 bases at J; junction bases unmatched: 7. The CDR3 spans 13 residues. The CDR3 nucleotides are TGCAGTGCTCCCGAACAGGGGGGACAGCCCCAGCATTTT. Residues: CSAPEQGGQPQHF.

The rearrangement links TRBV6-2 or TRBV6-3 to TRBJ2-5, with D maybe TRBD2 (5 bases). CDR3 length: 13 residues. Deletions cut 6 bases from V and 1 base from J, with 9 bases between. CDR1 and CDR2 from the germline V gene are MNHEY and SVGEGT. CDR3 nucleotides: TGTGCCAGCAGGGCGCTAGCCCAAGAGACCCAGTACTTC. This gives the protein CASRALAQETQYF.

The chain combines TRBV19 with TRBJ2-2; D gene uncertain. Trimming removed 4 bases at V and 1 base at J, with 10 bases between. This CDR3 is built from 15 residues. Germline CDR1 is LNHDA and CDR2 is SQIVND (reference sequence). The CDR3 loop reads CASSTSDGNTGELFF. CDR3 bases: TGTGCCAGTAGTACCTCGGACGGGAACACCGGGGAGCTGTTTTTT.

In its sample, this clonotype was seen a few times. CDR3 DNA sequence: TGTGCCACCAGTGGAGGGGCTTGGCAGCCCCAGCATTTT. This sequence encodes CATSGGAWQPQHF. The J gene is TRBJ1-5, the V gene TRBV24-1; D may be TRBD1 (5 bases). CDR3 size: 13 residues. Trimming shortened V by 5 bases and J by 7 bases, and 11 bases separated the two germline ends. Germline V gene lookup returns CDR1 KGHDR and CDR2 SFDVKD.

This clonotype was found a few times. The chain uses TRBV27 and TRBJ1-6, with 7 bases identical to TRBD1. Germline CDR1 and CDR2: MNHEY and SMNVEV (reference sequence). V shed 7 bases and J 7 bases; nucleotides not matched to a gene: 7. The CDR3 runs to 14 residues. CDR3 coding DNA: TGTGCCAGCATGGACAGGACCCTAAATTCACCCCTCCACTTT. As protein: CASMDRTLNSPLHF.

The chain is built from TRBV20-1 and TRBJ1-6; TRBD1 matches 7 bases. V lost 6 bases, J lost 5 bases, and 7 bases stayed unmatched. The CDR3 covers 14 residues. Germline CDR1 DFQATT, CDR2 SNEGSKA (reference sequence). The CDR3 loop reads CSANGDRDNSPLHF. In DNA, the CDR3 is TGCAGTGCCAACGGGGACAGAGATAATTCACCCCTCCACTTT.

The chain joins TRBV20-1 to TRBJ1-5, with a tentative D call TRBD1 (6 bases). Looked up from germline, CDR1 is DFQATT and CDR2 is SNEGSKA (reference sequence). V dropped 5 bases and J dropped 3 bases, with 17 bases sitting between them. This CDR3 contains 15 residues. The chain's CDR3 is CSAVGQLNFNQPQHF. Written as DNA, the CDR3 is TGCAGTGCTGTCGGACAGTTAAACTTCAATCAGCCCCAGCATTTT.